These 28 T cell receptor beta chains were all obtained from the same sample, sequenced in a study of blood T cell repertoires in COVID-19. Sequencing used immunoSEQ multiplex PCR; TCRdb keeps in-frame clones, though not all of them. In the table there are fewer than 150,000 clones, approximately 84% of which are singletons. The sample comprised peripheral blood. These receptors were collected from a man in his forties or fifties with acute or convalescent COVID-19.

The chain is built from TRBV7-3 and TRBJ2-6, with 7 positions matching TRBD1. The CDR3 loop spans 16 amino acids. V was clipped by 5 bases and J by 0 bases; unmatched bases: 4. From germline, CDR1 is SGHTA and CDR2 FQGTGA. DNA for the CDR3: TGTGCCAGCAGCCCCTACAGGGGCTCTGGGGCCAACGTCCTGACTTTC. Translating it yields CASSPYRGSGANVLTF.

This clone was counted a few times. CDR3 residues: CSASSPTGQEQFF. CDR3 nucleotide sequence: TGCAGTGCTAGTAGCCCTACGGGACAGGAGCAGTTCTTC. J is TRBJ2-1 and V is TRBV20-1; TRBD1 matches 7 bases. The CDR3 totals 13 residues. CDR1 is DFQATT, CDR2 SNEGSKA, per germline (reference sequence). V was pared by 3 bases and J by 10 bases, with 9 bases of the junction left unmatched.

The CDR3 bases are TGTGCCAGCAGCTTCCAGTTCCAAACCGGGGAGCTGTTTTTT. It specifies CASSFQFQTGELFF. The chain is built from TRBV7-2 and TRBJ2-2; unclear D gene. The CDR3 loop spans 14 amino acids. The germline V gene has CDR1 SGHTA and CDR2 FQGNSA. Trimming pared 3 bases from V and 5 bases from J, leaving 10 bases between.

The chain combines TRBV28 with TRBJ1-4; D remains ambiguous. CDR3 length: 16 amino acids. CDR1 and CDR2 from the germline V gene are MDHEN and SYDVKM. The V end was cut by 6 bases, the J end by 0 bases, with 14 bases between. The CDR3 bases are TGTGCCAGCAGCCTCTCCGGAGGCCCAACTAATGAAAAACTGTTTTTT. Translated: CASSLSGGPTNEKLFF.

The V gene is TRBV19, the J gene TRBJ1-2; the D gene is possibly TRBD1 (6 bases). V was trimmed by 1 base and J by 3 bases, leaving 12 bases between them. The CDR3 consists of 15 residues. Germline V gives CDR1 LNHDA, CDR2 SQIVND (reference sequence). The CDR3 DNA is TGTGCCAGTAGTATAGGCCCACAGGGAGACTATGGCTACACCTTC. Translating gives CASSIGPQGDYGYTF.

This clone was found a few times. This chain links TRBV28 with TRBJ1-2, with 7 bases aligning to TRBD1. V lost 5 bases and J lost 8; bases outside the gene matches: 8. CDR1 is MDHEN and CDR2 is SYDVKM in the germline V gene. The CDR3 is 13 amino acids. CDR3 DNA: TGTGCCAGCAGTCCCGGGACAGCACTCGGCTACACCTTC. It codes for CASSPGTALGYTF.

The gene calls are TRBV19 and TRBJ1-1, with 8 positions matching TRBD1. The CDR3 has 13 residues. The V gene's germline CDR1 is LNHDA and CDR2 SQIVND (reference sequence). J gave up 5 bases and V 10 bases, and 9 bases lay outside the gene matches. Here the CDR3 reads CATSQGGRTEAFF. The CDR3 DNA reads as TGTGCCACTTCACAGGGGGGAAGGACTGAAGCTTTCTTT. Together with reference TRBV19 and TRBJ1-1, the CDR3 gives the full variable domain: DGGITQSPKYLFRKEGQNVTLSCEQNLNHDAMYWYRQDPGQGLRLIYYSQIVNDFQKGDIAEGYSVSREKKESFPLTVTSAQKNPTAFYLCATSQGGRTEAFFGQGTRLTVV.

V usage is TRBV25-1 and J usage is TRBJ1-2; D may be TRBD1 (6 bases). The germline V and J ends were trimmed by 5 bases and 3 bases, with 19 bases remaining between them. This CDR3 spans 16 amino acids. CDR1 MGHDK and CDR2 SYGVNS come from the germline V gene. CDR3: CASSPQEGGAYYGYTF. DNA of the CDR3: TGTGCCAGCAGTCCCCAGGAGGGGGGGGCCTACTATGGCTACACCTTC.

At least ten counts were recorded for this clone. This chain links TRBV6-1 with TRBJ1-4; TRBD1 is a possible D gene (5 bases). The V gene lost 3 bases and the J gene lost 1 base, with 6 bases spanning the gap. The germline V gene encodes CDR1 MNHNS and CDR2 SASEGT. The CDR3 spans 14 residues. This CDR3 is CASSDRGTNEKLFF. CDR3 bases: TGTGCCAGCAGTGATAGGGGAACTAATGAAAAACTGTTTTTT.

This chain links TRBV27 with TRBJ2-5; tentatively, D is TRBD1 (5 bases). This CDR3 has 14 amino acids. Trimming took off 4 bases at V and 2 bases at J, with 11 bases between the two ends. In germline, CDR1 is MNHEY, CDR2 SMNVEV (reference sequence). The CDR3 region is CASSSWTQQETQYF. The DNA of the CDR3 is TGTGCCAGCAGTTCCTGGACACAACAAGAGACCCAGTACTTC.

The V gene is TRBV7-8, the J gene TRBJ1-3; D remains unclear. The CDR3 has 15 amino acids. CDR1 and CDR2 (germline): SGHVS, FQNEAQ. Trimming took off 1 base at V and 6 bases at J, with 13 bases between the two ends. CDR3 amino acids: CASSLDAGRENTIYF. The CDR3 nucleotides are TGTGCCAGCAGCTTAGACGCAGGCCGCGAAAACACCATATATTTT.

This chain uses TRBV30 with TRBJ1-1, with 7 bases lining up with TRBD1. The CDR3 extends over 13 amino acids. Trimming removed 3 bases from V and 4 bases from J; junction bases left unmatched: 5. Germline loops: CDR1 GTSNPN, CDR2 SVGIG (reference sequence). The CDR3 DNA sequence: TGTGCCTGGAGAAACAGGGGAGGCACTGAAGCTTTCTTT. Its protein product is CAWRNRGGTEAFF. Drawing the rest from reference TRBV30 and TRBJ1-1, the complete variable domain is SQTIHQWPATLVQPVGSPLSLECTVEGTSNPNLYWYRQAAGRGLQLLFYSVGIGQISSEVPQNLSASRPQDRQFILSSKKLLLSDSGFYLCAWRNRGGTEAFFGQGTRLTVV.

This clone was picked up a small number of times. The chain carries TRBV10-3 and TRBJ2-1; 11 positions match TRBD2. CDR3 length: 14 amino acids. Germline assignment: CDR1 ENHRY and CDR2 SYGVKD. V trimming: 3 bases; J trimming: 10 bases; junction bases outside the gene matches: 5. CDR3 DNA: TGTGCCATCAGTGATAGCGGGGGGGCCGGCGAGCAGTTCTTC. Its translation: CAISDSGGAGEQFF.

Comments on this clone: Other DNA sequences in this specimen translate into the identical CDR3. The V call is TRBV4-1, the J call TRBJ1-4, with TRBD1 matching 10 bases. The germline V gene has CDR1 MGHRA and CDR2 YSYEKL. CDR3 length: 16 residues. After removal of 4 bases from V and 7 bases from J, the junction contained 9 bases not matched to a gene. The CDR3, as DNA: TGCGCCAGCAGCCCGGGACCGGGACAGGGGAGTGAAAAACTGTTTTTT. Its protein is CASSPGPGQGSEKLFF.

The genes are TRBV10-2 and TRBJ1-2; D gene ambiguous. The CDR3 contains 13 residues. V dropped 5 bases and J dropped 4 bases, with 11 bases sitting between them. CDR1 and CDR2 from the germline V gene are WSHSY and SAAADI. The CDR3 here is CASSPDTFYGYTF. CDR3 DNA sequence: TGCGCCAGCAGTCCCGACACGTTCTATGGCTACACCTTC.

CDR3 sequence reads: CASSLNLPGANVLTF. CDR3 in DNA: TGTGCCAGCAGCTTGAACTTGCCTGGGGCCAACGTCCTGACTTTC. The chain carries TRBV5-8 and TRBJ2-6, with no clear D. Per the germline V gene, CDR1 is SGHTS and CDR2 is YDEGEE. This CDR3 has 15 amino acids. V was shortened by 1 base and J by 2 bases, with 7 bases between the two germline ends.

The chain is built from TRBV2 and TRBJ1-2; 11 bases fit TRBD1. Germline CDR1 is SNHLY and CDR2 is FYNNEI. The V and J ends lost 6 bases and 8 bases, in that order; junction bases with no gene match: 5. The CDR3 sequence is 13 residues long. This chain's CDR3 is CASRADRGLGYTF. CDR3 bases: TGTGCCAGCAGAGCGGACAGGGGGCTGGGCTACACCTTC.

For the CDR3, the DNA is TGTGCCAGCAGCTCGCGGACTAGCGGACTTATCTACAATGAGCAGTTCTTC. Amino acids: CASSSRTSGLIYNEQFF. The chain recombines TRBV11-2 with TRBJ2-1, with 10 bases fitting TRBD2. CDR3 length: 17 residues. Unmatched junction bases numbered 9, after V lost 4 bases and J lost 3 bases. Germline lookup yields CDR1 SGHAT and CDR2 FQNNGV.

This clone was observed a few times. This chain links TRBV30 with TRBJ1-1, with 8 bases aligning to TRBD1. V dropped 3 bases and J dropped 5; count of bases not matched to a gene: 14. Per the germline V gene, CDR1 is GTSNPN and CDR2 is SVGIG (reference sequence). The CDR3 has 16 residues. The CDR3 sequence: CAWSGFWGTGGTEAFF. CDR3 coding DNA: TGTGCCTGGAGCGGATTTTGGGGTACAGGGGGGACTGAAGCTTTCTTT.

The gene calls are TRBV18 and TRBJ2-7; possible D gene TRBD2, 6 bases. V shed 6 bases and J shed 3 bases, with 12 bases lying between them. This CDR3 region has 13 residues. CDR1 and CDR2 from the germline V gene are KGHSH and LQKENI. Here the CDR3 DNA reads TGTGCCAGCTCCCCAATGCGGGACTACGAGCAGTACTTC. It is translated as CASSPMRDYEQYF. The full variable domain, with the rest looked up from reference TRBV18 and TRBJ2-7, is NAGVMQNPRHLVRRRGQEARLRCSPMKGHSHVYWYRQLPEEGLKFMVYLQKENIIDESGMPKERFSAEFPKEGPSILRIQQVVRGDSAAYFCASSPMRDYEQYFGPGTRLTVT.

This clone has more than one count but fewer than ten. The chain employs TRBV2 and TRBJ1-2; D not resolved. V was cut by 4 bases and J by 0 bases, with 3 bases left in between. The CDR3 length is 12 residues. The germline V gene has CDR1 SNHLY and CDR2 FYNNEI. CDR3 amino acids: CASSVSNYGYTF. In nucleotides, the CDR3 is TGTGCCAGCAGTGTATCTAACTATGGCTACACCTTC.

The V gene is TRBV7-8, the J gene TRBJ2-2; tentative D call: TRBD1 (5 bases). CDR3 length: 16 amino acids. V dropped 0 bases and J dropped 7 bases, with 15 bases sitting between them. CDR1 is SGHVS and CDR2 is FQNEAQ in the germline V gene. CDR3 in amino acids: CASSLASYQGSGELFF. DNA for the CDR3: TGTGCCAGCAGCTTAGCCTCCTACCAGGGCAGCGGGGAGCTGTTTTTT.

CDR3 protein: CSVGPRRSGELFF. The DNA for the CDR3 is TGCAGCGTTGGGCCCCGCCGCTCCGGGGAGCTGTTTTTT. The chain uses TRBV29-1 and TRBJ2-2; D gene ambiguous. Trimming stripped 4 bases from V and 6 bases from J, with 12 bases between. This CDR3 has 13 amino acids. The germline CDR1 and CDR2 sequences are SQVTM and ANQGSEA.

J is TRBJ2-6 and V is TRBV6-1, with D tentatively TRBD1 (5 bases). The CDR3 extends over 17 amino acids. V lost 4 bases, J lost 0 bases, and 13 bases lay in between. CDR1 is MNHNS, CDR2 SASEGT, per germline. This CDR3 is CASSVKQAHSGANVLTF. In DNA form, the CDR3 reads TGTGCCAGCAGTGTTAAACAGGCGCACTCTGGGGCCAACGTCCTGACTTTC.

The count of this clone is one. The chain is built from TRBV6-5 and TRBJ1-4; perhaps TRBD1 as D (5 bases). Germline V CDR1 and CDR2: MNHEY, SVGAGI. The CDR3 spans 13 residues. The V end was cut by 8 bases, the J end by 8 bases, with 15 bases between. The CDR3 DNA sequence: TGTGCCAGCCGGGGGGGTGGAGAAGAAAAACTGTTTTTT. Its protein product is CASRGGGEEKLFF.

The J gene is TRBJ2-3, the V gene TRBV15, with 8 bases fitting TRBD2. The CDR3 sequence is 15 residues long. V was clipped by 5 bases and J by 1 base; unmatched bases: 5. Germline V gene sequence: CDR1 LNHNV, CDR2 YYDKDF (reference sequence). CDR3 residues: CATSSTSGGTDTQYF. The CDR3 DNA reads TGTGCCACCAGCTCCACTAGCGGAGGCACAGATACGCAGTATTTT.

This clone has a single count. The chain joins TRBV11-2 to TRBJ2-2; TRBD2 matches 12 bases. The trim removed 5 bases at V and 4 bases at J, leaving 5 bases unmatched. Germline V gene lookup returns CDR1 SGHAT and CDR2 FQNNGV. The CDR3 is 16 amino acids. CDR3 loop: CASSPGLAGSTGELFF. In DNA, the CDR3 is TGTGCCAGCAGCCCCGGACTAGCGGGGAGCACCGGGGAGCTGTTTTTT.

This clone was seen only a few times. The rearrangement links TRBV2 to TRBJ2-7; 9 bases match TRBD2. Germline trimming cut 3 bases from V and 7 bases from J; bases unmatched to any gene: 7. Looked up from germline, CDR1 is SNHLY and CDR2 is FYNNEI. The length of the CDR3 is 14 residues. CDR3 protein: CASSDKRSGGEQYF. DNA of the CDR3: TGTGCCAGCAGTGATAAACGAAGCGGGGGGGAGCAGTACTTC.